The 2 T cell receptor beta chains below all came from one sample that was sequenced in a study of T cell responses to AZD1222 COVID-19 vaccine. Produced via immunoSEQ multiplex PCR; TCRdb's table is partial and in-frame only. The data show 100,000 or so clones, around 89% seen once. The sequences come from peripheral blood, collected on day 0 of AZD1222 vaccination. All receptors derive from an adult in good health.

The V and J genes are TRBV7-8 and TRBJ2-1; D possibly corresponds to TRBD2 (6 bases). V lost 5 bases and J 2 bases, leaving 13 bases between the germline ends. In germline, CDR1 is SGHVS, CDR2 FQNEAQ. CDR3 length: 15 residues. CDR3 nucleotide sequence: TGTGCCAGCAGCGCGGGACTTCCTACCTACAATGAGCAGTTCTTC. Amino acid sequence: CASSAGLPTYNEQFF. The whole variable domain, remainder taken from reference TRBV7-8 and TRBJ2-1, is GAGVSQSPRYKVAKRGQDVALRCDPISGHVSLFWYQQALGQGPEFLTYFQNEAQLDKSGLPSDRFFAERPEGSVSTLKIQRTQQEDSAVYLCASSAGLPTYNEQFFGPGTRLTVL.

This clone was observed a single time. The rearrangement uses TRBV28 and TRBJ2-1, with D perhaps TRBD1 (6 bases). The ends were cut back, 2 bases at V and 8 bases at J, with 13 bases in the middle. In germline, CDR1 is MDHEN, CDR2 SYDVKM. This CDR3 is 14 amino acids long. CDR3: CASSLSQGSHEQFF. CDR3 sequence (DNA): TGTGCCAGCAGTTTAAGTCAGGGGTCCCATGAGCAGTTCTTC.